The present entry profiles one T cell receptor (beta chain) with its context. TCRdb reprocessed the RT-PCR reads via MiXCR and lists one record per CDR3 protein. The sample contains 650,000 to 800,000 distinct CDR3 sequences, about 14% of which appear only once. V lost 4 bases and J lost 1, with 14 bases in between. The germline V gene has CDR1 SGHRS and CDR2 YFSETQ. The CDR3 consists of 15 residues. The receptor comes from a female donor in good health, serving as a healthy control. Sequenced input: memory CD4+ T cells from blood. This chain connects TRBV5-1 to TRBJ1-1; D perhaps matches TRBD1 (5 bases). In DNA form, the CDR3 reads TGCGCCAGCAGCACTTTGGCACAGGAGAACACTGAAGCTTTCTTT. Residues: CASSTLAQENTEAFF.